The subject of this entry is one T cell receptor (beta chain). Germline CDR1 SGHVS, CDR2 FNYEAQ. This CDR3 spans 15 amino acids. V was clipped by 4 bases and J by 1 base; unmatched bases: 2. Libraries were prepared by immunoSEQ multiplex PCR; TCRdb keeps only in-frame clonotypes and omits some of them. The table has about 58,000 clones, roughly 87% seen once; the top ten hold approximately 13%. This sample stems from a study of OX40 agonist ivuxolimab in advanced cancers. Baseline was the first blood sampling point, followed by cycle 4 day 1 and cycle 7 day 1. The TCR originated in an adult with an advanced solid tumor such as melanoma, head and neck, liver or kidney cancer. The starting material was CD4+ or CD8+ T cells sorted from blood, obtained in a trial of the OX40 agonist ivuxolimab. This sequence joins TRBV7-6 and TRBJ2-3; 10 bases are a match to TRBD1. In DNA, the CDR3 is TGTGCCAGCAGCTCGGGACAGGGGCGCACAGATACGCAGTATTTT. This translates into CASSSGQGRTDTQYF.